The 31 T cell receptor beta chains given below trace back to one sample, sequenced in a study of blood T cell repertoires in COVID-19. Here immunoSEQ multiplex PCR was the method, and the copy in TCRdb shows in-frame clones only, minus some. There are around 100,000 clones in the sample; approximately 80% occur only once, and 0.8% to 0.9% lies in the top ten. The source material was peripheral blood. The receptors stem from a woman in her 70s with acute or convalescent COVID-19.

This sequence joins TRBV7-3 and TRBJ1-1; D not resolved. The CDR3 length is 15 residues. Germline values: CDR1 SGHTA, CDR2 FQGTGA. The V end lost 1 base, the J end lost 11 bases, and 20 bases lay between the germline ends. CDR3 region: CASSLNIGGRGDAFF. The CDR3 nucleotides are TGTGCCAGCAGCTTAAATATTGGAGGGCGGGGAGATGCTTTCTTT.

This chain links TRBV28 with TRBJ2-2, with no clear D. CDR1 is MDHEN, CDR2 SYDVKM, per germline. The CDR3 covers 13 residues. The ends were cut back, 6 bases at V and 4 bases at J, with 9 bases in the middle. The CDR3 loop is CASRRPATGELFF. CDR3 DNA: TGTGCCAGCAGGAGGCCAGCCACCGGGGAGCTGTTTTTT.

The chain is built from TRBV6-6 and TRBJ1-5; unclear D gene. V was trimmed by 6 bases and J by 0 bases, leaving 9 bases between them. The CDR3 loop spans 14 amino acids. In germline, CDR1 is MNHNY, CDR2 SVGAGI (reference sequence). CDR3 protein: CASSLVDSNQPQHF. The CDR3 DNA reads TGTGCCAGCAGCCTAGTAGATAGCAATCAGCCCCAGCATTTT.

J is TRBJ1-2 and V is TRBV4-2; 10 nucleotides line up with TRBD1. Unmatched junction bases numbered 5, after V lost 5 bases and J lost 5 bases. There are 14 residues in the CDR3. Germline V lookup: CDR1 LGHNA, CDR2 YNFKEQ. Here the CDR3 DNA reads TGTGCCAGCAGCTATGGACAGGGGGGATATGGCTACACCTTC. Translation gives CASSYGQGGYGYTF.

The chain employs TRBV6-5 and TRBJ1-2; 9 bases align to TRBD1. The CDR3 consists of 15 residues. The J segment lost 4 bases and the V segment lost 5 bases, leaving 8 bases of the junction unmatched. Germline V gene lookup returns CDR1 MNHEY and CDR2 SVGAGI. CDR3 sequence: CASSQTGGRSYGYTF. CDR3 DNA sequence: TGTGCCAGCAGTCAAACAGGGGGCAGAAGCTATGGCTACACCTTC.

The gene calls are TRBV6-6 and TRBJ2-3; D is perhaps TRBD2 (6 bases). The CDR3 is 16 amino acids. V lost 2 bases, J lost 1 base, and 13 bases lay in between. The V gene's germline CDR1 is MNHNY and CDR2 SVGAGI (reference sequence). Written as DNA, the CDR3 is TGTGCCAGCAGTTACCAATTAAGGGAGGGCACAGATACGCAGTATTTT. Translated: CASSYQLREGTDTQYF.

The genes are TRBV14 and TRBJ2-2; D is perhaps TRBD2 (6 bases). CDR3 length: 16 residues. Trimming stripped 4 bases from V and 0 bases from J, with 12 bases between. Germline V lookup: CDR1 SGHDN, CDR2 FVKESK. CDR3 coding DNA: TGTGCCAGCAGCCTCCGGCCGGGAGCGAACACCGGGGAGCTGTTTTTT. Encoded protein: CASSLRPGANTGELFF.

CDR3 in amino acids: CASSLGQHETQYF. DNA for the CDR3: TGCGCCAGCAGCTTGGGACAGCACGAGACCCAGTACTTC. The rearrangement uses TRBV5-1 and TRBJ2-5, with D possibly being TRBD1 (5 bases). CDR3 length: 13 residues. V gave up 0 bases and J gave up 5 bases, with 8 bases separating them. Germline CDR1 SGHRS, CDR2 YFSETQ. Supplemented by reference TRBV5-1 and TRBJ2-5, the full variable domain reads KAGVTQTPRYLIKTRGQQVTLSCSPISGHRSVSWYQQTPGQGLQFLFEYFSETQRNKGNFPGRFSGRQFSNSRSEMNVSTLELGDSALYLCASSLGQHETQYFGPGTRLLVL.

CDR3 sequence: CASSLIGRAASSTDTQYF. The CDR3 DNA sequence: TGTGCCAGCAGTTTAATCGGGAGGGCCGCCTCGAGCACAGATACGCAGTATTTT. The gene calls are TRBV28 and TRBJ2-3, with 8 bases that match TRBD2. The length of the CDR3 is 18 residues. After removal of 2 bases from V and 0 bases from J, the junction contained 10 bases not matched to a gene. Germline V CDR1 and CDR2: MDHEN, SYDVKM. The whole variable domain, filled in from reference TRBV28 and TRBJ2-3, reads DVKVTQSSRYLVKRTGEKVFLECVQDMDHENMFWYRQDPGLGLRLIYFSYDVKMKEKGDIPEGYSVSREKKERFSLILESASTNQTSMYLCASSLIGRAASSTDTQYFGPGTRLTVL.

V gene TRBV5-1 combines with J gene TRBJ1-3; 7 bases are a match to TRBD1. Germline-derived CDR1 and CDR2 are SGHRS and YFSETQ. V gave up 7 bases and J gave up 0 bases; unmatched junction bases: 10. This CDR3 contains 16 residues. CDR3 protein: CASSRDRTYSGNTIYF. CDR3 nucleotide sequence: TGCGCCAGCTCCCGGGACAGAACTTACTCTGGAAACACCATATATTTT.

This rearrangement joins TRBV6-1 to TRBJ2-3, with 7 bases matching TRBD2. The CDR3 has 15 residues. The V gene's germline CDR1 is MNHNS and CDR2 SASEGT. The trim removed 3 bases at V and 4 bases at J, leaving 7 bases unmatched. The CDR3 sequence: CASSDGGRGSDTQYF. CDR3 nucleotide sequence: TGTGCCAGCAGTGATGGGGGGAGGGGCTCAGATACGCAGTATTTT.

The chain links TRBV5-1 to TRBJ2-3; TRBD2 is a possible D gene (6 bases). The germline CDR1 and CDR2 sequences are SGHRS and YFSETQ. This CDR3 region has 16 residues. V was cut by 4 bases and J by 0 bases, with 15 bases left in between. For the CDR3, the DNA is TGCGCCAGCAGCGCAGGGATAGCGGCTAGCACAGATACGCAGTATTTT. Its protein product is CASSAGIAASTDTQYF.

V and J are TRBV12-3 or TRBV12-4 and TRBJ2-3; possible D gene TRBD2, 6 bases. The length of the CDR3 is 13 residues. Trimming removed 7 bases from V and 5 bases from J, with 13 bases in between. CDR3 sequence: CASKLPGVDTQYF. CDR3 in DNA: TGTGCCAGCAAGCTCCCGGGGGTAGATACGCAGTATTTT.

This chain uses TRBV6-1 with TRBJ2-3, with D unresolved. V dropped 1 base and J dropped 0 bases, with 11 bases sitting between them. Germline CDR1 and CDR2: MNHNS and SASEGT. The CDR3 is 16 amino acids. This CDR3 reads CASSEGQVVSTDTQYF. CDR3 coding DNA: TGTGCCAGCAGTGAAGGGCAGGTCGTTAGCACAGATACGCAGTATTTT.

This sequence joins TRBV29-1 and TRBJ2-7, with a tentative D call TRBD2 (6 bases). The V end was cut by 5 bases, the J end by 4 bases, with 12 bases between. The CDR3 sequence is 12 residues long. CDR1 is SQVTM, CDR2 ANQGSEA, per germline. CDR3 residues: CSVTPGGYEQYF. The CDR3 nucleotides are TGCAGCGTTACCCCCGGGGGATACGAGCAGTACTTC.

The chain couples TRBV5-1 to TRBJ1-1; weak D call: TRBD1 (6 bases). Germline V gives CDR1 SGHRS, CDR2 YFSETQ. This CDR3 comprises 14 residues. Trimming left V 7 bases short and J 1 base short, with 14 bases between. CDR3 sequence reads: CASYVTGANTEAFF. The CDR3 region has the DNA TGCGCCAGCTACGTGACAGGAGCGAACACTGAAGCTTTCTTT. Full variable domain (outside the CDR3, taken from reference TRBV5-1 and TRBJ1-1): KAGVTQTPRYLIKTRGQQVTLSCSPISGHRSVSWYQQTPGQGLQFLFEYFSETQRNKGNFPGRFSGRQFSNSRSEMNVSTLELGDSALYLCASYVTGANTEAFFGQGTRLTVV.

This clone has only a few counts. The rearrangement uses TRBV6-5 and TRBJ2-7, with 10 bases aligning to TRBD2. The junction had 4 bases not matched to a gene; V was cut back by 5 bases and J by 3 bases. Germline V gives CDR1 MNHEY, CDR2 SVGAGI. This CDR3 comprises 14 residues. In DNA, the CDR3 is TGTGCCAGCAGTCCTAGCGGGGGCTACTACGAGCAGTACTTC. This translates into CASSPSGGYYEQYF.

This rearrangement joins TRBV15 to TRBJ2-2, with D uncertain. This CDR3 is built from 15 residues. Between the trimmed V and J ends, which lost 0 bases and 3 bases, there was a span of 8 bases. From germline, CDR1 is LNHNV and CDR2 YYDKDF (reference sequence). The CDR3 reads CATSRERLHTGELFF. In nucleotides, the CDR3 is TGTGCCACCAGCAGAGAAAGACTTCACACCGGGGAGCTGTTTTTT.

The chain recombines TRBV2 with TRBJ2-5; D unclear. Trimming cost V 9 bases and J 0 bases, with 8 bases left between them. CDR1 is SNHLY, CDR2 FYNNEI, per germline. The CDR3 contains 12 residues. The CDR3 loop reads CASDKNQETQYF. DNA for the CDR3: TGTGCCAGTGACAAGAACCAAGAGACCCAGTACTTC.

J is TRBJ2-1 and V is TRBV30, with D possibly matching TRBD2 (5 bases). The CDR3 has 13 residues. V lost 2 bases to trimming and J lost 9 bases, with 14 bases between them. Germline V lookup: CDR1 GTSNPN, CDR2 SVGIG (reference sequence). CDR3 in DNA: TGTGCCTGGAGTAACCGGGATAACGGTGAGCAGTTCTTC. This encodes CAWSNRDNGEQFF. Drawing the rest from reference TRBV30 and TRBJ2-1, the complete variable domain is SQTIHQWPATLVQPVGSPLSLECTVEGTSNPNLYWYRQAAGRGLQLLFYSVGIGQISSEVPQNLSASRPQDRQFILSSKKLLLSDSGFYLCAWSNRDNGEQFFGPGTRLTVL.

The rearrangement links TRBV28 to TRBJ2-1; TRBD1 matches 7 bases. Germline V gene data show CDR1 as MDHEN and CDR2 as SYDVKM. This CDR3 comprises 13 residues. CDR3 DNA sequence: TGTGTGGTAGTGGGGACAGTAGAAAATGAGCAGTTCTTC. It yields the protein CVVVGTVENEQFF.

The V gene is TRBV11-2, the J gene TRBJ1-1; 10 bases are shared with TRBD1. J lost 5 bases, V lost 5 bases, and 11 bases had no gene match. The CDR3 has 16 amino acids. Per the germline V gene, CDR1 is SGHAT and CDR2 is FQNNGV. CDR3 sequence reads: CASSPWTGGFGTEAFF. The CDR3 region has the DNA TGTGCCAGCAGCCCCTGGACAGGGGGTTTTGGGACTGAAGCTTTCTTT.

The J gene is TRBJ2-2, the V gene TRBV5-1, with 10 bases fitting TRBD2. CDR1 and CDR2 (germline): SGHRS, YFSETQ. Trimming removed 5 bases from V and 4 bases from J; junction bases left unmatched: 5. This CDR3 comprises 15 residues. Here the CDR3 reads CASRVSSGGTGELFF. The CDR3 DNA reads TGCGCCAGCAGGGTATCTAGCGGGGGCACCGGGGAGCTGTTTTTT.

This chain connects TRBV7-9 to TRBJ2-7; tentatively, D is TRBD1 (6 bases). Germline values: CDR1 SEHNR, CDR2 FQNEAQ (reference sequence). V was cut by 2 bases and J by 3 bases, with 8 bases left in between. The CDR3 length is 13 residues. In DNA, the CDR3 is TGTGCCAGCAGCTTAAAACAGGGCTACGAGCAGTACTTC. Its translation is CASSLKQGYEQYF.

A remark on this clone: At the DNA level, this CDR3 is encoded by other sequences in the same sample as well. The chain links TRBV6-5 to TRBJ2-1, with 13 nucleotides matching TRBD2. CDR1 is MNHEY and CDR2 is SVGAGI in the germline V gene. The CDR3 contains 14 residues. V trimming: 4 bases; J trimming: 8 bases; junction bases outside the gene matches: 2. Here the CDR3 DNA reads TGTGCCAGCAGTTCCGGGACTAGCGGGGATGAGCAGTTCTTC. This sequence encodes CASSSGTSGDEQFF.

This clone was detected once. The chain recombines TRBV4-2 with TRBJ2-5; 10 bases align to TRBD1. Germline CDR1 and CDR2: LGHNA and YNFKEQ. The V gene end was trimmed by 4 bases and the J gene end by 4 bases; junction bases not matched to a gene: 6. The CDR3 is 15 residues long. Written as DNA, the CDR3 is TGTGCCAGCAGCCGGACAGGGGGATTAGGAGAGACCCAGTACTTC. Translating gives CASSRTGGLGETQYF.

V usage is TRBV5-1 and J usage is TRBJ2-7; tentative D call: TRBD2 (6 bases). Trimming shortened V by 0 bases and J by 1 base, and 11 bases separated the two germline ends. CDR3 length: 15 amino acids. The germline gives CDR1 SGHRS, CDR2 YFSETQ. The CDR3 DNA follows: TGCGCCAGCAGCTTGGGACCCGGGACTTCCTACGAGCAGTACTTC. Amino acids: CASSLGPGTSYEQYF.

The chain recombines TRBV10-1 with TRBJ1-3; D is possibly TRBD1 (6 bases). V was trimmed by 2 bases and J by 2 bases, leaving 10 bases between them. This CDR3 is 15 amino acids long. Germline V gives CDR1 WNHNN, CDR2 SYGVQD (reference sequence). CDR3 loop: CASSESRTAGNTIYF. The CDR3 DNA is TGCGCCAGCAGTGAGAGTCGGACAGCTGGAAACACCATATATTTT.

V gene TRBV18 combines with J gene TRBJ2-3; tentatively, D is TRBD2 (7 bases). V lost 6 bases, J lost 5 bases, and 18 bases lay in between. Germline V gene lookup returns CDR1 KGHSH and CDR2 LQKENI. The CDR3 consists of 15 residues. The CDR3 DNA is TGTGCCAGCTCCCCTAGGGGGGGGGCCGAAGATACGCAGTATTTT. This codes for CASSPRGGAEDTQYF.

This clone has only a few counts. The chain combines TRBV5-4 with TRBJ1-6, with a tentative D call TRBD1 (5 bases). CDR1 SGHNT and CDR2 YYREEE come from the germline V gene (reference sequence). With 4 bases removed from V and 7 bases from J, the gap between germline ends came to 9 bases. This CDR3 is built from 13 residues. Here the CDR3 reads CASSLGGNSPLHF. Written as DNA, the CDR3 is TGTGCCAGCAGCCTTGGGGGGAATTCACCCCTCCACTTT.

The chain uses TRBV19 and TRBJ1-1, with D uncertain. Germline CDR1 LNHDA, CDR2 SQIVND (reference sequence). Trimming left V 7 bases short and J 5 bases short, with 20 bases between. The CDR3 consists of 15 residues. CDR3 sequence reads: CASIRVWGGRTEAFF. CDR3 in DNA: TGTGCCAGTATTAGGGTTTGGGGAGGACGGACTGAAGCTTTCTTT.